A selection of T cell receptor beta chains follows, all from one sample in a study of cytomegalovirus exposure and HLA in healthy donors. Repertoires were generated with immunoSEQ multiplex PCR, while TCRdb's copy carries only in-frame clones and drops some. The sample shows 130,000 to 150,000 clones, approximately 84% of them seen only once. Sequences were obtained from PBMCs. These receptors were collected from a woman between 55 and 75 years old in good health and CMV-seropositive. Each CDR3 is given with its conserved first and last residue. D genes are given only for firm matches. Not all rows give a size; the values are once, few, many and, for expanded clones, a class.

D gene	V gene	clone size	J gene	CDR3 protein	CDR3 DNA
NA	TRBV18	NA	TRBJ1-4	CASSPVYNEKLFF	TGTGCCAGCTCACCCGTTTATAATGAAAAACTGTTTTTT
NA	TRBV5-1	once	TRBJ2-7	CASTPSGQGLEQYF	TGCGCCAGCACCCCTAGCGGACAGGGTCTCGAGCAGTACTTC
NA	TRBV7-3	NA	TRBJ2-1	CASSSRQGGGNEQFF	TGTGCCAGCAGCTCCCGACAGGGCGGGGGGAATGAGCAGTTCTTC
TRBD1	TRBV29-1	NA	TRBJ2-7	CSLWDSSNEQYF	TGCAGCCTTTGGGACAGTTCCAACGAGCAGTACTTC
NA	TRBV4-2	NA	TRBJ2-5	CASSQASGAPYQETQYF	TGTGCCAGCAGCCAAGCCTCAGGGGCCCCGTACCAAGAGACCCAGTACTTC
NA	TRBV5-8	NA	TRBJ2-5	CASSPGQGTSGETQYF	TGTGCCAGCAGCCCCGGACAGGGAACTAGCGGGGAGACCCAGTACTTC
NA	TRBV30	NA	TRBJ1-2	CAWSVLDMANYGYTF	TGTGCCTGGAGTGTACTGGACATGGCTAACTATGGCTACACCTTC
TRBD1	TRBV27	NA	TRBJ2-1	CASSWHRGSYNEQFF	TGTGCCAGCAGTTGGCACAGGGGTTCCTACAATGAGCAGTTCTTC
TRBD2	TRBV9	NA	TRBJ2-1	CASSVEGGRVDEQFF	TGTGCCAGCAGCGTAGAGGGCGGGAGGGTCGATGAGCAGTTCTTC
NA	TRBV6-1	NA	TRBJ1-5	CASSEGPKDTPQHF	TGTGCCAGCAGTGAAGGGCCAAAAGATACGCCCCAGCATTTT
NA	TRBV6-7	few	TRBJ2-7	CASSYLDRKSGGSYEQYF	TGTGCCAGCAGTTATCTCGACAGGAAGTCCGGCGGGTCCTACGAGCAGTACTTC
TRBD1	TRBV6-5	NA	TRBJ1-6	CASSSDRVVSPLHF	TGTGCCAGCAGTTCAGACAGGGTAGTTTCACCCCTCCACTTT
TRBD2	TRBV7-2	NA	TRBJ2-1	CASSPRTSGSYNEQFF	TGTGCCAGCAGCCCCCGGACTAGCGGGAGCTACAATGAGCAGTTCTTC